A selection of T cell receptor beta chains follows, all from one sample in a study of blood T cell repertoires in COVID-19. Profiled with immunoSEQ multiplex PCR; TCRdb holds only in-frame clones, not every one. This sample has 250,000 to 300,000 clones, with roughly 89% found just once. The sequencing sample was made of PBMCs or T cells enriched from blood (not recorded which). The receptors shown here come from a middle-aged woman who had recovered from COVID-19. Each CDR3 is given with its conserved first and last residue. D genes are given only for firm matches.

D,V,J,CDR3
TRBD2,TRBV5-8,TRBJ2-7,CASSLVLAEPFF
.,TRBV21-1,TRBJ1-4,CASSRAQGAGEKLFF
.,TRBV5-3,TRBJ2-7,CARSPHEPFSYEQYF
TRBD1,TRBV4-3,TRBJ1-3,CASSLTGGSGNTIYF
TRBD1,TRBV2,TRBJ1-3,CASSEQGASGNTIYF
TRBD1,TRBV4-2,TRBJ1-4,CASSDRPGTGNEKLFF
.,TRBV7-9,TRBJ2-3,CASSLGAGTDTQYF
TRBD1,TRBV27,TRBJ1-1,CASSLGQGSTEAFF
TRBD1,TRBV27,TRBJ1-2,CASSRGGRGDLGGYTF
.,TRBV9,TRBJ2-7,CASSVTPISEQYF
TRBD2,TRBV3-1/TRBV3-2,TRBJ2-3,CASSQRTSRSTDTQYF
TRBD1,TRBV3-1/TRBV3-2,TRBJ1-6,CASSLFRQGYNSPLHF
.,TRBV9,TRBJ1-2,CASTDSLANYGYTF
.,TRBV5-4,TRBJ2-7,CASSLGLASYSYEQYF
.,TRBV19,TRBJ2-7,CASSSYRDWDSYEQYF
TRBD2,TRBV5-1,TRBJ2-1,CASSFVAGVLREQFF
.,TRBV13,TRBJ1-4,CASSLRGEGKLFF
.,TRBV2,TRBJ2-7,CASDTGSYEQYF
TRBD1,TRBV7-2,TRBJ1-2,CASSSRGLTNYGYTF
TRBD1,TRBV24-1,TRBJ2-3,CATSNNRGPTDTQYF
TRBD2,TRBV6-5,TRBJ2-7,CASRRGRASIDEQYF
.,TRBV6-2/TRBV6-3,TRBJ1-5,CASSFDGTNQPQHF
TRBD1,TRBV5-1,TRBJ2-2,CASSFTGGGTGELFF
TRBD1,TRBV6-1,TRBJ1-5,CASSVDDRGRGNQPQHF
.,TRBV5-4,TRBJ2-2,CASSAGSRSLATGELFF
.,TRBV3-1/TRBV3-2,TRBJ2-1,CASSQDRLRGGLGNEQFF
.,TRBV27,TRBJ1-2,CASRRRQEPNYGYTF
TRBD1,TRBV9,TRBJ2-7,CASSPEGQSFNEQYF
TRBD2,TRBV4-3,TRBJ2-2,CASSQLAGYTGELFF
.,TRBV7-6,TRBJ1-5,CASSRRPGMDQPQHF
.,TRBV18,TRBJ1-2,CASSPLDGVTNYGYTF
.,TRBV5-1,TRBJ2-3,CASSLRQVPDTQYF
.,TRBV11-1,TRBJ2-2,CASSAGPGELFF
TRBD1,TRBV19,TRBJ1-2,CASSMTGGWGYGYTF
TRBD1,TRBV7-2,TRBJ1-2,CASSSSGQGPYNYGYTF
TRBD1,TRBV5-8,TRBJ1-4,CASRSDRGNEKLFF
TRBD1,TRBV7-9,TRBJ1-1,CASSPGTGGNTEAFF
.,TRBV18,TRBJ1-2,CASSPSSGMNYGYTF
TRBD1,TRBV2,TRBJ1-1,CASRRQGYTEAFF
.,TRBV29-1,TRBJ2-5,CSYNRDQETQYF